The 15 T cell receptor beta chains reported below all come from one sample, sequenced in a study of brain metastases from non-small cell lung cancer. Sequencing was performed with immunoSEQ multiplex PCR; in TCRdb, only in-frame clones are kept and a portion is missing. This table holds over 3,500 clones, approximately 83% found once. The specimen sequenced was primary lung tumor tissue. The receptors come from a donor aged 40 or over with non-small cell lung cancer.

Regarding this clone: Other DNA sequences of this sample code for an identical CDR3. In DNA, the CDR3 is TGTGCCAGCAGCCCCCAGGGGACAGGAATGTTGGCGCAGTATTTT. This gives the protein CASSPQGTGMLAQYF. This rearrangement joins TRBV7-3 to TRBJ2-3; TRBD1 aligns across 8 bases. Germline values: CDR1 SGHTA, CDR2 FQGTGA. The V and J ends lost 5 bases and 10 bases, in that order; junction bases with no gene match: 14. The CDR3 loop spans 15 amino acids.

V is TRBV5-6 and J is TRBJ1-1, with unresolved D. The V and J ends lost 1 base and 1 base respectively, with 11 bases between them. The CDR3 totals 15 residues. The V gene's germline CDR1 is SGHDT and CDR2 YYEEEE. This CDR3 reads CASSLWVTTNTEAFF. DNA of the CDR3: TGTGCCAGCAGCTTGTGGGTGACCACGAACACTGAAGCTTTCTTT.

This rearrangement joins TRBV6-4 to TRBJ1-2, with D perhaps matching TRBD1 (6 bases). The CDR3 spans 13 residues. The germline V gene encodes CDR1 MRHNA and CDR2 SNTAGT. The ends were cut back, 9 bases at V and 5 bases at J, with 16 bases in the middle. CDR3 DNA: TGTGCCAGACACACAGGGTGCCTATATGGCTACACCTTC. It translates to CARHTGCLYGYTF.

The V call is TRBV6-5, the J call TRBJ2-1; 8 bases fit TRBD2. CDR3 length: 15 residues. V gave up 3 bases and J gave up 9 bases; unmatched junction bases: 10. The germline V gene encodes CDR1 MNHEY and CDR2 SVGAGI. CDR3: CASSYTGGGGFEQFF. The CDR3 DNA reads TGTGCCAGCAGTTATACGGGGGGGGGCGGTTTTGAGCAGTTCTTC.

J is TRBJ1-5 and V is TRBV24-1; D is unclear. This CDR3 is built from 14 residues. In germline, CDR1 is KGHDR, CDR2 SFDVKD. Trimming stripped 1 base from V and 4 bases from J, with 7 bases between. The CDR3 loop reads CATSDFSMNQPQHF. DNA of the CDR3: TGTGCCACCAGTGATTTCTCAATGAATCAGCCCCAGCATTTT.

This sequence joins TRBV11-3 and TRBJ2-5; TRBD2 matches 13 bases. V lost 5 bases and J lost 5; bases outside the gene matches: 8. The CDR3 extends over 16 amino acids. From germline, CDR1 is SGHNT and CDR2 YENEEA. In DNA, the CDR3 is TGTGCCAGCAGCCCCGGGACTAGCGGGGTCTCGGAGACCCAGTACTTC. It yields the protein CASSPGTSGVSETQYF.

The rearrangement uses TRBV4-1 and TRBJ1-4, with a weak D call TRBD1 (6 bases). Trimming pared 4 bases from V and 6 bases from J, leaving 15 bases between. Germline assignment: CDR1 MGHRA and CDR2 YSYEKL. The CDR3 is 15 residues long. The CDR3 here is CASSLRGSGDEKLFF. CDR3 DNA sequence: TGCGCCAGCAGCCTAAGGGGGTCAGGGGATGAAAAACTGTTTTTT.

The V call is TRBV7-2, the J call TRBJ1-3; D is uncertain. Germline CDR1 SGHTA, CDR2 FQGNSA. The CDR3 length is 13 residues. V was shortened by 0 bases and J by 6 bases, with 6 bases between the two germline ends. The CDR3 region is CASSLAGVNTIYF. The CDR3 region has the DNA TGTGCCAGCAGCTTAGCAGGAGTAAACACCATATATTTT. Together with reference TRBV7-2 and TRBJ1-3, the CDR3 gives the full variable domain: GAGVSQSPSNKVTEKGKDVELRCDPISGHTALYWYRQSLGQGLEFLIYFQGNSAPDKSGLPSDRFSAERTGGSVSTLTIQRTQQEDSAVYLCASSLAGVNTIYFGEGSWLTVV.

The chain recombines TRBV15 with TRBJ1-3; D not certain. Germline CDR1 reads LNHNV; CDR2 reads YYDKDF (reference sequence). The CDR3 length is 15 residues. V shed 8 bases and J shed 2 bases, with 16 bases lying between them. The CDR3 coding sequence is TGTGCCACCTCCTCGGAAGGGTATCCTGGAAACACCATATATTTT. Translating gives CATSSEGYPGNTIYF.

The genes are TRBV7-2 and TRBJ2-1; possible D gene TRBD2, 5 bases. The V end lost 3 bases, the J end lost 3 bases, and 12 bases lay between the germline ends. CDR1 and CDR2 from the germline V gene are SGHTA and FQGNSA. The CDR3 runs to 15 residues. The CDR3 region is CASSFRFGDYNEQFF. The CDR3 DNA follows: TGTGCCAGCAGCTTCCGTTTCGGGGACTACAATGAGCAGTTCTTC.

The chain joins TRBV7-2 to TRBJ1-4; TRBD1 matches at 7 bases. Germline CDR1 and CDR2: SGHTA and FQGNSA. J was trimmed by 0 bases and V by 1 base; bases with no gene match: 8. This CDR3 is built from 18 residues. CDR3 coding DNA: TGTGCCAGCAGCTTAGGGGAGACAGGGTTAGCAACTAATGAAAAACTGTTTTTT. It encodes CASSLGETGLATNEKLFF.

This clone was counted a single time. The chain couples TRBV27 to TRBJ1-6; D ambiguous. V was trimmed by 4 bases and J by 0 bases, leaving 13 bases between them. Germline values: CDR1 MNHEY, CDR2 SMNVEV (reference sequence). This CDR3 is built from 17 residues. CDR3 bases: TGTGCCAGCAGTTCCGCACCGGGCCGCTCCTATAATTCACCCCTCCACTTT. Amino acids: CASSSAPGRSYNSPLHF.

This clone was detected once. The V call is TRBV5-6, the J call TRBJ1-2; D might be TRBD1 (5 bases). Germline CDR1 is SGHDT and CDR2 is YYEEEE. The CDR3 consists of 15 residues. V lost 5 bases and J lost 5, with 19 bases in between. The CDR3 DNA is TGTGCCAGCAGTTTTAAGGGGATCTTAAGTTATGGCTACACCTTC. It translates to CASSFKGILSYGYTF.

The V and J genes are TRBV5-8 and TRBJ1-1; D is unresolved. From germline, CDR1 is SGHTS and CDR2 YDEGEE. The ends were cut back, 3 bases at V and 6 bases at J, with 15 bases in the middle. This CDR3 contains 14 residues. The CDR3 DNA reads TGTGCCAGCAGCTCGGATGTGGGTTTCGCTGAAGCTTTCTTT. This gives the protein CASSSDVGFAEAFF.

The CDR3: CASSIGQSNQPQHF. CDR3 in DNA: TGTGCCAGTAGTATCGGACAGAGCAATCAGCCCCAGCATTTT. The V and J genes are TRBV19 and TRBJ1-5, with D perhaps TRBD1 (6 bases). The V and J ends lost 3 bases and 1 base respectively, with 7 bases between them. CDR1 and CDR2 from the germline V gene are LNHDA and SQIVND (reference sequence). The CDR3 length is 14 residues. The full variable domain, in which reference TRBV19 and TRBJ1-5 provide the parts outside the CDR3, is DGGITQSPKYLFRKEGQNVTLSCEQNLNHDAMYWYRQDPGQGLRLIYYSQIVNDFQKGDIAEGYSVSREKKESFPLTVTSAQKNPTAFYLCASSIGQSNQPQHFGDGTRLSIL.